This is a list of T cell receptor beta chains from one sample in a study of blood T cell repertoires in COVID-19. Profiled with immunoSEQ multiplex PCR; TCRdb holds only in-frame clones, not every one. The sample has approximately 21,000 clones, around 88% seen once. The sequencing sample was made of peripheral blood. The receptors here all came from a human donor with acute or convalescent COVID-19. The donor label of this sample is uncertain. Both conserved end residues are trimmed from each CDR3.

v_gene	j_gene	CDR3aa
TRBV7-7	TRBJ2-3	ASSLSLRDTDTQY
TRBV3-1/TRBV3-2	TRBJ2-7	ASSQESGTGGYEQY
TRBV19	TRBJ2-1	ASTVLAGVGEQF
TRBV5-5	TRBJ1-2	ASSSGTGTYGYT
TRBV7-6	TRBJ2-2	ASSLPQAGGGTNTGELF
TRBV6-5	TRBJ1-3	ASSATASGNTIY
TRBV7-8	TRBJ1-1	ASSPIRGANTEAF
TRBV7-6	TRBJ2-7	ASSLVSGRSGNEQY
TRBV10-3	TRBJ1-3	AISDLGQSSGNTIY
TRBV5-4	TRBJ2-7	ASSSGLLSYEQY
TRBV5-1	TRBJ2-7	ASTPVGVGNRGIYEQY
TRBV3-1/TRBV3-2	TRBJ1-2	ASTQGGVDYGYT
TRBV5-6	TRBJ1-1	ASSFSGEAF
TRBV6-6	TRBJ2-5	ASSGKDRSEETQY
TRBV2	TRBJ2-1	ASSRGTGLAYNEQF
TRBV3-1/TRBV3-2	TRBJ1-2	ASSQFGRGDGYT
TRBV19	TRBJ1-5	ASSMLGQGRLGNQPQH
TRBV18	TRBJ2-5	ASSPTRETQY
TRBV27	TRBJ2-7	ASSSTGSYEQY
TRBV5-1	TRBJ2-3	ASSVLVPFPTDTQY
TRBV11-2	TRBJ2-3	ASSLVGITSTDTQY
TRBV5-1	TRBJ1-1	ASSLSETAEAF
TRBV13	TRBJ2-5	ASSLGPGGGSRETQY
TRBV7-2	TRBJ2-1	ASSLDHERGGSGEQF
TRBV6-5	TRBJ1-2	ASTPSGGMGYT
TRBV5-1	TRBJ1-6	ASSLVSGSNSPLH
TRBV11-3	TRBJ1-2	ASSPPPVEIGCPWRT
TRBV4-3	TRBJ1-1	ASGWQGTTEAF
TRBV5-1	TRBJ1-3	ASSLEGNSGNTIY
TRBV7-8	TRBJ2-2	ASSFQGAGTGELF
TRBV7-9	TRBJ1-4	ASSLLGQEKLF
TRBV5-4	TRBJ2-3	ASSSPTGKDTQY
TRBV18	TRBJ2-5	ASSPRGPGETQY
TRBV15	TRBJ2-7	ATSRGQGVDEQY
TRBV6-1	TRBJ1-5	ASSEATGLNQPQH
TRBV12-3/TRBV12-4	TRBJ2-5	ASSPGGRETQY
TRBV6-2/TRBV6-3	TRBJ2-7	ASSYRGGYEQY
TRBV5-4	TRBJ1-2	ASSLSGTDGYT
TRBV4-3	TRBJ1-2	ASSQGQGRYGYT
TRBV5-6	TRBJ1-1	ASSLRRTGGNTEAF
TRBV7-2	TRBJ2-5	ASGLVGGQETQY
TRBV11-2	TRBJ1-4	ASSPRDRGDSRHEKLF
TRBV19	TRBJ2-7	ASSLGHSYEQY
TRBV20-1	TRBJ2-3	SASSPFSLAGGTDTQY
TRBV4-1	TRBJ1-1	ASSTSTGPAF
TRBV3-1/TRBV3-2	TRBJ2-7	ASSQVGTGSEQY
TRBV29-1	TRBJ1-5	SVVLGGADQPQH
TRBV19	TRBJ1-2	ASSTQVLGSGYT
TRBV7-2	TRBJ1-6	ASSPGQGSNSPLH
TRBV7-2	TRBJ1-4	ASSSSTGTNEKLF
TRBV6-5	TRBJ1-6	ASSYSRTANSPLH
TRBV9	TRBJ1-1	ASSVGGELEAF
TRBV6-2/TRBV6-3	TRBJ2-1	ASSPTVRGEQF